These 16 T cell receptor beta chains were all obtained from the same sample, sequenced in a study of shared clonotypes between healthy human individuals. Measured with immunoSEQ multiplex PCR; TCRdb has only the in-frame clones, and not every one. Of 2.5 million or so clones listed, just over 90% were seen once; the top ten hold 0.13% to 0.15%. Sequencing was performed on naive CD4+ T cells sorted from blood. The subset is: CD45RA+ positively selected. The source is a man aged 18 to 29 in good health.

The chain links TRBV6-5 to TRBJ2-1; D not resolved. Trimming cost V 8 bases and J 7 bases, with 18 bases left between them. The CDR3 contains 14 residues. Germline assignment: CDR1 MNHEY and CDR2 SVGAGI. CDR3 nucleotides: TGTGCCAGCGCCCCGGGTGGGCAGGTGAATGAGCAGTTCTTC. Protein sequence: CASAPGGQVNEQFF.

The genes are TRBV21-1 and TRBJ2-1. TRBV21-1 is termed a pseudogene. The CDR3 totals 16 residues. This CDR3 reads CASSKALGGPYNEQFF. For the CDR3, the DNA is TGTGCCAGCAGCAAAGCGCTTGGGGGGCCCTACAATGAGCAGTTCTTC.

A note on this clone: Other DNA variants within this sample encode the same CDR3. This chain joins TRBV5-1 and TRBJ1-3; the match to TRBD1 covers 7 bases. The CDR3 covers 15 residues. Germline V gene sequence: CDR1 SGHRS, CDR2 YFSETQ. With V trimmed by 2 bases and J by 0 bases, 2 bases remained unmatched. The chain's CDR3 is CASSFTGDSGNTIYF. CDR3 bases: TGCGCCAGCAGCTTTACAGGGGACTCTGGAAACACCATATATTTT.

This clone was found once. The chain employs TRBV30 and TRBJ1-5, with D perhaps TRBD1 (6 bases). Per the germline V gene, CDR1 is GTSNPN and CDR2 is SVGIG (reference sequence). CDR3 length equals 15 residues. Trimming left V 0 bases short and J 3 bases short, with 12 bases between. The CDR3 region has the DNA TGTGCCTGGAGTGTACAGACAGGCTACAATCAGCCCCAGCATTTT. Its translation is CAWSVQTGYNQPQHF.

This chain connects TRBV15 to TRBJ1-5; D uncertain. Trimming stripped 1 base from V and 7 bases from J, with 11 bases between. The CDR3 has 14 amino acids. CDR1 is LNHNV, CDR2 YYDKDF, per germline (reference sequence). In DNA, the CDR3 is TGTGCCACCAGCAGAGGGGAGTGGAAACAGCCCCAGCATTTT. This encodes CATSRGEWKQPQHF.

This clone appeared once. The chain uses TRBV18 and TRBJ1-1; the match to TRBD1 covers 10 bases. In germline, CDR1 is KGHSH, CDR2 LQKENI. The CDR3 contains 13 residues. V trimming: 5 bases; J trimming: 10 bases; junction bases outside the gene matches: 7. The CDR3 is CASSEGQGSGAFF. CDR3 DNA sequence: TGTGCCAGCTCAGAGGGACAGGGGTCTGGAGCTTTCTTT. The whole variable domain, remainder taken from reference TRBV18 and TRBJ1-1, is NAGVMQNPRHLVRRRGQEARLRCSPMKGHSHVYWYRQLPEEGLKFMVYLQKENIIDESGMPKERFSAEFPKEGPSILRIQQVVRGDSAAYFCASSEGQGSGAFFGQGTRLTVV.

The chain is built from TRBV12-5 and TRBJ2-1, with TRBD1 identical over 8 bases. This CDR3 is 15 amino acids long. Germline CDR1 is LGHNT and CDR2 is FRNRAP. Trimming cost V 5 bases and J 6 bases; bases outside gene matches: 9. Here the CDR3 reads CASGHRQGNLNEQFF. The DNA for the CDR3 is TGTGCTAGTGGTCATCGACAGGGGAATCTCAATGAGCAGTTCTTC.

This chain links TRBV27 with TRBJ1-1; no reliable D call. This CDR3 has 15 amino acids. Germline-derived CDR1 and CDR2 are MNHEY and SMNVEV (reference sequence). V was pared by 6 bases and J by 0 bases, with 14 bases between. CDR3 nucleotide sequence: TGTGCCAGCAGGCAGGAGTTACGAATGAACACTGAAGCTTTCTTT. This encodes CASRQELRMNTEAFF.

V is TRBV5-1 and J is TRBJ1-2, with 10 nucleotides matching TRBD1. The trim removed 5 bases at V and 6 bases at J, leaving 4 bases unmatched. The CDR3 has 13 amino acids. Looked up from germline, CDR1 is SGHRS and CDR2 is YFSETQ. In DNA form, the CDR3 reads TGCGCCAGCAGGCAGGGGACAGGGGATGGCTACACCTTC. This translates into CASRQGTGDGYTF.

In this sample, this clone turned up a few times. The sample has other DNA sequences that encode this CDR3 too. The chain combines TRBV30 with TRBJ1-1; possible D gene TRBD1, 6 bases. Germline V gene lookup returns CDR1 GTSNPN and CDR2 SVGIG (reference sequence). This CDR3 is built from 12 residues. Trimming left V 0 bases short and J 6 bases short, with 8 bases between. As DNA, the CDR3 is TGTGCCTGGAGTGTACAGGGCGCTGAAGCTTTCTTT. This encodes CAWSVQGAEAFF.

Turning to this clone: The junction differs from germline at one of its ends, possibly a read error. The gene calls are TRBV2 and TRBJ2-2; 9 nucleotides match TRBD1. The germline V gene encodes CDR1 SNHLY and CDR2 FYNNEI. This CDR3 spans 15 amino acids. The DNA of the CDR3 is TGTGCCAGCATTGAACAGGGGGCGATGTCCGGGGAGCTGTTTTTT. Protein sequence: CASIEQGAMSGELFF.

The genes are TRBV10-3 and TRBJ2-3, with 8 bases matching TRBD2. The CDR3 is 16 residues long. Trimming cost V 2 bases and J 5 bases; bases outside gene matches: 9. The germline CDR1 and CDR2 sequences are ENHRY and SYGVKD. CDR3 protein: CAISESLSGTGDTQYF. CDR3 nucleotides: TGTGCCATCAGTGAGAGCCTTAGCGGGACTGGAGATACGCAGTATTTT.

This chain joins TRBV6-6 and TRBJ2-2; D unresolved. Germline V lookup: CDR1 MNHNY, CDR2 SVGAGI (reference sequence). The CDR3 has 13 residues. V dropped 7 bases and J dropped 4 bases, with 10 bases sitting between them. As DNA, the CDR3 is TGTGCCAGCACCGAGCGTCTCACCGGGGAGCTGTTTTTT. Translation: CASTERLTGELFF.

V usage is TRBV19 and J usage is TRBJ2-7; no clear D. Germline CDR1 reads LNHDA; CDR2 reads SQIVND (reference sequence). The ends were cut back, 7 bases at V and 2 bases at J, with 12 bases in the middle. The CDR3 loop spans 13 amino acids. The CDR3 sequence: CASKGVSPYEQYF. Here the CDR3 DNA reads TGTGCCAGTAAGGGTGTCTCGCCCTACGAGCAGTACTTC. Together with reference TRBV19 and TRBJ2-7, the CDR3 gives the full variable domain: DGGITQSPKYLFRKEGQNVTLSCEQNLNHDAMYWYRQDPGQGLRLIYYSQIVNDFQKGDIAEGYSVSREKKESFPLTVTSAQKNPTAFYLCASKGVSPYEQYFGPGTRLTVT.

This clone showed up just a few times. The CDR3 reads CAWSSGSAIRNQPQHF. CDR3 bases: TGTGCCTGGAGCTCAGGGTCCGCCATCCGCAATCAGCCCCAGCATTTT. The chain employs TRBV30 and TRBJ1-5; TRBD1 might be the D (5 bases). Trimming cost V 3 bases and J 2 bases, with 17 bases left between them. CDR1 and CDR2 from the germline V gene are GTSNPN and SVGIG (reference sequence). The CDR3 has 16 amino acids. Based on the CDR3 plus reference TRBV30 and TRBJ1-5, the full variable domain is SQTIHQWPATLVQPVGSPLSLECTVEGTSNPNLYWYRQAAGRGLQLLFYSVGIGQISSEVPQNLSASRPQDRQFILSSKKLLLSDSGFYLCAWSSGSAIRNQPQHFGDGTRLSIL.

This clone was recorded once. This chain uses TRBV30 with TRBJ2-7; tentatively, D is TRBD1 (6 bases). The germline V gene has CDR1 GTSNPN and CDR2 SVGIG (reference sequence). V was shortened by 3 bases and J by 0 bases, with 15 bases between the two germline ends. This CDR3 spans 15 amino acids. CDR3 nucleotides: TGTGCCTGGAGGATCCCCGGGACACCCTCCTACGAGCAGTACTTC. This sequence encodes CAWRIPGTPSYEQYF.